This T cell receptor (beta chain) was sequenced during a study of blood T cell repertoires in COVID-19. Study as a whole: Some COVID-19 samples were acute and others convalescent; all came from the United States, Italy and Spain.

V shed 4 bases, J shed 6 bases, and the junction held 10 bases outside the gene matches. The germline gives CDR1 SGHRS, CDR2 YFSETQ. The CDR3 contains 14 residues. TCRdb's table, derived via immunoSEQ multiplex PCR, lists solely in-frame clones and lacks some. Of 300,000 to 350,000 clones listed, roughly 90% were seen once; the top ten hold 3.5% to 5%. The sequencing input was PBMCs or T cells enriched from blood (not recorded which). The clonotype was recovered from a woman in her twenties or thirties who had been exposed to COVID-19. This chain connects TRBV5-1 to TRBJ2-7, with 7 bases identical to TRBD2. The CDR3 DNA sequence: TGCGCCAGCAGCCACGGGACGGGGGGAGGCGAGCAGTACTTC. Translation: CASSHGTGGGEQYF.